A single sample is the source of the 26 T cell receptor beta chains below, sequenced in a study of T cells in Graves' hyperthyroidism and ophthalmopathy (dated by TCRdb to between 2018 and 2021). Libraries were prepared through multiplex PCR. These reads were obtained on an Illumina HiSeq 2000. Amplification of TCR beta CDR3 regions was carried out from RNA transcripts. For the first round of RT-PCR on the TCR CDR3, the HTBI primer set was used together with the Qiagen OneStep RT-PCR kit. TCRdb trimmed public reads at Q25 via fastp, called clones via MiXCR and kept in-frame beta chains. Every entry covers one CDR3 protein and lists the most common genes and DNA from its rows. This sample comprises about 520,000 distinct CDR3 sequences, roughly 24% of them detected only once. The top ten clonotypes cover around 10% of the sample. The sequenced material came from blood. The origin of the receptors is a woman in her twenties or thirties with Graves' ophthalmopathy.

This clonotype was counted a few times. The chain has TRBV6-1 and TRBJ2-7; 9 nucleotides match TRBD2. Germline-derived CDR1 and CDR2 are MNHNS and SASEGT. After removal of 6 bases from V and 3 bases from J, the junction contained 9 bases not matched to a gene. This CDR3 comprises 15 residues. CDR3 bases: TGTGCCAGCAGCGGGCTGACTAGCGGTGTCTACGAGCAGTACTTC. Its translation: CASSGLTSGVYEQYF.

This clonotype was seen ten or more times. This chain connects TRBV29-1 to TRBJ2-5; D remains unclear. V lost 6 bases, J lost 5 bases, and 10 bases lay in between. CDR1 is SQVTM and CDR2 is ANQGSEA in the germline V gene. There are 11 residues in the CDR3. Here the CDR3 DNA reads TGCAGCGTCCTTGGTCGGGAGACCCAGTACTTC. This gives the protein CSVLGRETQYF.

The chain recombines TRBV19 with TRBJ2-2, with D hard to call. The CDR3 is 15 residues long. Germline loops: CDR1 LNHDA, CDR2 SQIVND (reference sequence). Trimming stripped 5 bases from V and 2 bases from J, with 12 bases between. The CDR3 DNA reads as TGTGCCAGTAGTTCCAGGTCCTTTAACACCGGGGAGCTGTTTTTT. It is translated as CASSSRSFNTGELFF.

This chain links TRBV6-5 with TRBJ1-1; D remains ambiguous. The CDR3 has 16 amino acids. CDR1 and CDR2 from the germline V gene are MNHEY and SVGAGI. V lost 2 bases and J lost 0, with 13 bases in between. CDR3 in amino acids: CASSYAPENMNTEAFF. The CDR3 coding sequence is TGTGCCAGCAGTTACGCCCCAGAGAACATGAACACTGAAGCTTTCTTT.

In nucleotides, the CDR3 is TGCGCCAGCAGTCCAGACAGCAACACTGAAGCTTTCTTT. It encodes CASSPDSNTEAFF. The chain has TRBV5-1 and TRBJ1-1; D is possibly TRBD1 (5 bases). V lost 5 bases to trimming and J lost 2 bases, with 10 bases between them. The CDR3 is 13 residues long. Germline loops: CDR1 SGHRS, CDR2 YFSETQ.

The chain uses TRBV12-3 or TRBV12-4 and TRBJ1-5; D is undetermined. Trimming cost V 6 bases and J 12 bases, with 15 bases left between them. This CDR3 is 12 amino acids long. The CDR3 is CASSRLAGIQHF. The CDR3 DNA sequence: TGTGCCAGCAGCCGACTGGCGGGAATCCAGCATTTT.

This clonotype was recorded at least ten times. This rearrangement joins TRBV30 to TRBJ1-5, with a possible D match to TRBD1 (6 bases). CDR1 GTSNPN and CDR2 SVGIG come from the germline V gene (reference sequence). The length of the CDR3 is 12 residues. Between the trimmed V and J ends, which lost 4 bases and 6 bases, there was a span of 10 bases. As DNA, the CDR3 is TGTGCCTGGAACATCAGGGGTCAGCCCCAGCATTTT. Residues: CAWNIRGQPQHF. The full variable domain, rest sourced from reference TRBV30 and TRBJ1-5, is SQTIHQWPATLVQPVGSPLSLECTVEGTSNPNLYWYRQAAGRGLQLLFYSVGIGQISSEVPQNLSASRPQDRQFILSSKKLLLSDSGFYLCAWNIRGQPQHFGDGTRLSIL.

This clonotype was picked up many times. CDR3 sequence reads: CASSPSLGEPYGYTF. DNA for the CDR3: TGTGCCAGCAGCCCATCCTTAGGGGAGCCCTATGGCTACACCTTC. The chain recombines TRBV7-9 with TRBJ1-2; a weak D match, TRBD1 (5 bases). Trimming stripped 5 bases from V and 4 bases from J, with 17 bases between. The CDR3 length is 15 residues. CDR1 is SEHNR, CDR2 FQNEAQ, per germline (reference sequence).

This clonotype appeared many times. This rearrangement joins TRBV12-3 or TRBV12-4 to TRBJ2-4; maybe TRBD2 (5 bases). The V end was cut by 3 bases, the J end by 2 bases, with 5 bases between. The CDR3 extends over 13 amino acids. The CDR3 sequence: CASSLDSKNIQYF. The CDR3 coding sequence is TGTGCCAGCAGTTTGGACTCCAAAAACATTCAGTACTTC.

Ten or more counts support this clonotype. The V and J genes are TRBV5-1 and TRBJ1-6; the match to TRBD1 covers 12 bases. Trimming removed 0 bases from V and 3 bases from J; junction bases left unmatched: 4. Per germline, CDR1 SGHRS and CDR2 YFSETQ. This CDR3 is built from 18 residues. The CDR3 here is CASSLEGQGALYNSPLHF. The CDR3 nucleotides are TGCGCCAGCAGCTTGGAGGGACAGGGGGCCCTCTATAATTCACCCCTCCACTTT.

Ten or more counts support this clonotype. V is TRBV20-1 and J is TRBJ2-7; D is unresolved. Germline CDR1 and CDR2: DFQATT and SNEGSKA (reference sequence). V was shortened by 6 bases and J by 4 bases, with 10 bases between the two germline ends. The CDR3 consists of 11 residues. The CDR3 DNA sequence: TGCAGTGCGGCGAAGTCTTACGAGCAGTACTTC. This sequence encodes CSAAKSYEQYF.

The chain recombines TRBV20-1 with TRBJ2-5, with D tentatively TRBD2 (6 bases). CDR3 size: 12 residues. V was clipped by 6 bases and J by 9 bases, with 17 bases between them. Germline V gene data show CDR1 as DFQATT and CDR2 as SNEGSKA (reference sequence). The CDR3 bases are TGCAGTGCCAAGGACACCCGCGGGGCCCAGTACTTC. It encodes CSAKDTRGAQYF.

This clonotype was counted ten times or more. A read error may be the cause here, since a much bigger clone is one base away. This chain joins TRBV28 and TRBJ1-1; D possibly corresponds to TRBD1 (5 bases). The germline gives CDR1 MDHEN, CDR2 SYDVKM. The CDR3 runs 12 residues. Trimming took 7 bases from V and 1 from J, leaving 7 bases between them. In DNA form, the CDR3 reads TGTGCCAGCAATCAGGGGAACACTGAAGCTTTCTTT. Protein: CASNQGNTEAFF.

The V gene is TRBV7-2, the J gene TRBJ2-1; D is unresolved. V gave up 4 bases and J gave up 5 bases, with 9 bases separating them. CDR1 and CDR2 (germline): SGHTA, FQGNSA. The CDR3 runs 13 residues. CDR3 nucleotides: TGTGCCAGCAGCTCCAGAAGCCACAATGAGCAGTTCTTC. This translates into CASSSRSHNEQFF.

This chain joins TRBV30 and TRBJ1-5, with a weak D call TRBD1 (6 bases). CDR3 length: 13 residues. Trimming left V 2 bases short and J 2 bases short, with 7 bases between. Germline-derived CDR1 and CDR2 are GTSNPN and SVGIG (reference sequence). The CDR3 here is CAWSRTGNQPQHF. CDR3 DNA sequence: TGTGCCTGGAGTCGGACAGGCAATCAGCCCCAGCATTTT.

This clonotype was counted at least ten times. The rearrangement uses TRBV5-8 and TRBJ1-5; D remains unclear. Germline CDR1 reads SGHTS; CDR2 reads YDEGEE. This CDR3 comprises 13 residues. Trimming removed 6 bases from V and 2 bases from J, with 9 bases in between. CDR3 DNA: TGTGCCAGCATGGGGTATGGCAATCAGCCCCAGCATTTT. This sequence encodes CASMGYGNQPQHF. The complete variable domain, with remaining parts taken from reference TRBV5-8 and TRBJ1-5, reads EAGVTQSPTHLIKTRGQQATLRCSPISGHTSVYWYQQALGLGLQFLLWYDEGEERNRGNFPPRFSGRQFPNYSSELNVNALELEDSALYLCASMGYGNQPQHFGDGTRLSIL.

This chain joins TRBV14 and TRBJ1-2; D is undetermined. The CDR3 is 13 residues long. V was trimmed by 1 base and J by 2 bases, leaving 5 bases between them. CDR1 and CDR2 (germline): SGHDN, FVKESK. CDR3 sequence (DNA): TGTGCCAGCAGCCAAGTCAGAAACTATGGCTACACCTTC. Translation: CASSQVRNYGYTF.

The V and J genes are TRBV12-3 or TRBV12-4 and TRBJ1-1; a weak D match, TRBD1 (6 bases). This CDR3 region has 14 residues. Between the trimmed V and J ends, which lost 5 bases and 3 bases, there was a span of 13 bases. The CDR3 loop reads CASSNNREDTEAFF. CDR3 DNA: TGTGCCAGCAGTAATAACAGGGAGGACACTGAAGCTTTCTTT.

This chain joins TRBV5-5 and TRBJ1-5, with 12 nucleotides matching TRBD1. J lost 5 bases, V lost 4 bases, and 7 bases had no gene match. There are 16 residues in the CDR3. CDR1 is SGHKS and CDR2 is YYEKEE in the germline V gene (reference sequence). The CDR3 loop reads CASSTRDRGPDQPQHF. As DNA, the CDR3 is TGTGCCAGCAGCACCCGGGACAGGGGGCCGGATCAGCCCCAGCATTTT.

In this sample, this clonotype turned up a few times. The rearrangement joins TRBV19 to TRBJ1-2; no clear D gene. This CDR3 comprises 15 residues. The V end was cut by 3 bases, the J end by 6 bases, with 17 bases between. Germline lookup yields CDR1 LNHDA and CDR2 SQIVND (reference sequence). The CDR3 is CASSITGYSGNGYTF. CDR3 bases: TGTGCCAGTAGTATTACTGGGTATTCGGGCAATGGCTACACCTTC. Together with reference TRBV19 and TRBJ1-2, the CDR3 gives the full variable domain: DGGITQSPKYLFRKEGQNVTLSCEQNLNHDAMYWYRQDPGQGLRLIYYSQIVNDFQKGDIAEGYSVSREKKESFPLTVTSAQKNPTAFYLCASSITGYSGNGYTFGSGTRLTVV.

This clonotype was detected many times. The chain carries TRBV2 and TRBJ2-5; TRBD1 matches at 7 bases. The length of the CDR3 is 14 residues. V shed 8 bases and J 5 bases; nucleotides not matched to a gene: 11. Looked up from germline, CDR1 is SNHLY and CDR2 is FYNNEI. CDR3 sequence reads: CASSRVTGMETQYF. The DNA for the CDR3 is TGTGCCAGCTCCCGAGTGACAGGGATGGAGACCCAGTACTTC. The whole variable domain, remainder taken from reference TRBV2 and TRBJ2-5, is EPEVTQTPSHQVTQMGQEVILRCVPISNHLYFYWYRQILGQKVEFLVSFYNNEISEKSEIFDDQFSVERPDGSNFTLKIRSTKLEDSAMYFCASSRVTGMETQYFGPGTRLLVL.

The chain links TRBV6-1 to TRBJ2-7; the match to TRBD1 covers 8 bases. The J segment lost 1 base and the V segment lost 2 bases, leaving 4 bases of the junction unmatched. The CDR3 is 15 residues long. The germline V gene has CDR1 MNHNS and CDR2 SASEGT. Here the CDR3 DNA reads TGTGCCAGCAGTGAAACCGGGACAGGATCCTACGAGCAGTACTTC. Protein product: CASSETGTGSYEQYF.

In its sample, this clonotype was seen a few times. The chain carries TRBV11-2 and TRBJ1-1; perhaps TRBD1 as D (5 bases). Germline loops: CDR1 SGHAT, CDR2 FQNNGV. V gave up 1 base and J gave up 1 base, with 16 bases separating them. The CDR3 is made up of 17 amino acids. The chain's CDR3 is CASSLVGQGGKNTEAFF. CDR3 sequence (DNA): TGTGCCAGCAGCTTAGTTGGGCAGGGCGGAAAGAACACTGAAGCTTTCTTT.

This clonotype was seen many times. The CDR3 here is CASGTSGDTQYF. The CDR3 region has the DNA TGTGCCAGCGGGACTAGCGGAGATACGCAGTATTTT. The chain joins TRBV12-3 or TRBV12-4 to TRBJ2-3; 11 bases agree with TRBD2. Germline trimming cut 8 bases from V and 5 bases from J; bases unmatched to any gene: 0. The CDR3 runs 12 residues.

V and J are TRBV6-1 and TRBJ1-2; D might be TRBD1 (6 bases). With 2 bases removed from V and 3 bases from J, the gap between germline ends came to 22 bases. The germline V gene encodes CDR1 MNHNS and CDR2 SASEGT. The CDR3 length is 18 residues. CDR3 residues: CASSETNSDSQGYYGYTF. The CDR3 coding sequence is TGTGCCAGCAGTGAAACAAATTCGGACAGCCAAGGCTACTATGGCTACACCTTC.

A few counts support this clonotype. The chain combines TRBV20-1 with TRBJ2-7; TRBD1 is a possible D gene (5 bases). Trimming took 6 bases from V and 6 from J, leaving 15 bases between them. The V gene's germline CDR1 is DFQATT and CDR2 SNEGSKA (reference sequence). The CDR3 has 12 amino acids. Here the CDR3 DNA reads TGCAGTGCGCCGAACCAGGGTCCCGAGCAGTACTTC. Translation gives CSAPNQGPEQYF.